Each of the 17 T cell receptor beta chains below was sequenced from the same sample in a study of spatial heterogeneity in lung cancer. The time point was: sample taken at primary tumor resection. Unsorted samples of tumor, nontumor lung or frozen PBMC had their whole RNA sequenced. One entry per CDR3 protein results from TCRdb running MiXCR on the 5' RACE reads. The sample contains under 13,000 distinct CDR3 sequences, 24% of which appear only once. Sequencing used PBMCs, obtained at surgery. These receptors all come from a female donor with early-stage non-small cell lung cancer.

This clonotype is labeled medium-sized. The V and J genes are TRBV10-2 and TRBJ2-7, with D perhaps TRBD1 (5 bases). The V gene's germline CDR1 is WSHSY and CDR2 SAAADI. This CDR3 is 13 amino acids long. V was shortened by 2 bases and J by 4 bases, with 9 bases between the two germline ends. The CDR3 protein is CASSETTAYEQYF. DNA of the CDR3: TGCGCCAGCAGTGAGACGACAGCATACGAGCAGTACTTC.

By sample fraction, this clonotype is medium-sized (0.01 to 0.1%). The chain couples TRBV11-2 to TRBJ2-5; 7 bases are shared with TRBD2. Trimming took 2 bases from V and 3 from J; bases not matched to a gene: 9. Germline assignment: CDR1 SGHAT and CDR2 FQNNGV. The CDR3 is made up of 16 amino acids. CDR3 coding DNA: TGTGCCAGCAGCTTAATCGGCGGGGGTCGGAAAGAGACCCAGTACTTC. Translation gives CASSLIGGGRKETQYF.

CDR3 amino acids: CASSGGLPSTDTQYF. DNA for the CDR3: TGCGCCAGCAGCGGCGGACTCCCAAGCACAGATACGCAGTATTTT. The chain employs TRBV5-1 and TRBJ2-3; D is perhaps TRBD2 (5 bases). Trimming took 4 bases from V and 0 from J, leaving 12 bases between them. The CDR3 runs 15 residues. Germline V gene lookup returns CDR1 SGHRS and CDR2 YFSETQ.

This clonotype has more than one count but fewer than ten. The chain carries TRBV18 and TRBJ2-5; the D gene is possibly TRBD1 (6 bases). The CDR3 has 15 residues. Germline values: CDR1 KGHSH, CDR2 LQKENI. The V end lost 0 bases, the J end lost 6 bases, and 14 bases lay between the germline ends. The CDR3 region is CASSPPSRGGQTQYF. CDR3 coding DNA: TGTGCCAGCTCACCACCGTCCAGGGGCGGACAGACCCAGTACTTC.

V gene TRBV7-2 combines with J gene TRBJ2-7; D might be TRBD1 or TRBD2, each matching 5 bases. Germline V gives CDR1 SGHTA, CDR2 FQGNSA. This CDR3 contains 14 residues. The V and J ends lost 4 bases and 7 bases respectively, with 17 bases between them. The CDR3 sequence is CASSSIGDPAEQYF. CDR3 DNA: TGTGCCAGCAGCTCCATTGGGGACCCGGCGGAGCAGTACTTC.

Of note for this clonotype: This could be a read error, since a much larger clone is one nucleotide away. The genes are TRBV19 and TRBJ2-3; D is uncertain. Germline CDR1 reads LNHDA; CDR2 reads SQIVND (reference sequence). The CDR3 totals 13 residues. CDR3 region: CASTWSSTDTQCF. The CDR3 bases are TGTGCCAGTACCTGGTCCTCCACAGATACGCAGTGTTTT.

This CDR3 reads CSAKSSGRGFEQFF. CDR3 DNA: TGCAGTGCGAAGTCTAGCGGGAGAGGTTTTGAGCAGTTCTTC. The chain links TRBV20-1 to TRBJ2-1; 10 bases fit TRBD2. This CDR3 region has 14 residues. Germline V gene sequence: CDR1 DFQATT, CDR2 SNEGSKA (reference sequence). V dropped 6 bases and J dropped 9; count of bases not matched to a gene: 11.

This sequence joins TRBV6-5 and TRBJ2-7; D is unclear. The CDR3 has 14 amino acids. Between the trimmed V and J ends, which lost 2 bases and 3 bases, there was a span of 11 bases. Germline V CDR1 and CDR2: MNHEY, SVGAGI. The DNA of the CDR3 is TGTGCCAGCAGTTACGGGCAGGAAGTCTACGAGCAGTACTTC. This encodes CASSYGQEVYEQYF.

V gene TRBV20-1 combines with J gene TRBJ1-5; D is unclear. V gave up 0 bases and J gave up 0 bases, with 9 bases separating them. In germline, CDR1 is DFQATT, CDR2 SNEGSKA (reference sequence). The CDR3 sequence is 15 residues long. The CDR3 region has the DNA TGCAGTGCTAGAGATGGCATTATTAGCAATCAGCCCCAGCATTTT. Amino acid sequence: CSARDGIISNQPQHF.

The CDR3 sequence: CASSLQTRDEQYF. The DNA for the CDR3 is TGCGCCAGCAGCCTACAAACAAGGGACGAGCAGTACTTC. The chain links TRBV10-2 to TRBJ2-7; D is ambiguous. Germline CDR1 WSHSY, CDR2 SAAADI. The CDR3 runs 13 residues. Trimming took 6 bases from V and 5 from J, leaving 14 bases between them.

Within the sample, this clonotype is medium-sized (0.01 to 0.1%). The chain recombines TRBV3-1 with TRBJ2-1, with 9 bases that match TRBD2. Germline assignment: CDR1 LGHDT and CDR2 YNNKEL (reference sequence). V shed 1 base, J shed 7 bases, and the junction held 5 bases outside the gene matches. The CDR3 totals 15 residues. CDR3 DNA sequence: TGTGCCAGCAGCCAAGCGCGGGAGGGCCCAAATGAGCAGTTCTTC. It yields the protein CASSQAREGPNEQFF.

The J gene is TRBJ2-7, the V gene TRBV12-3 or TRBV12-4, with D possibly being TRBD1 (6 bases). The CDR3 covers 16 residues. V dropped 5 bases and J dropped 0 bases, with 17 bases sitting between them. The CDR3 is CASSLLGTGTSYEQYF. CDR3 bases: TGTGCCAGCAGTCTCCTGGGAACAGGGACCTCCTACGAGCAGTACTTC.

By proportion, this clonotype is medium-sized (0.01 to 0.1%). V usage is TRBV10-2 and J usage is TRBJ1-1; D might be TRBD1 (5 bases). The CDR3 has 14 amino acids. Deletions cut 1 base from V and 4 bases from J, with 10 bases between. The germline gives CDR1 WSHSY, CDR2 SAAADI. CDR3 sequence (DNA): TGCGCCAGCAGTGAGTGGGGGGTGGGCACTGAAGCTTTCTTT. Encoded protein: CASSEWGVGTEAFF.

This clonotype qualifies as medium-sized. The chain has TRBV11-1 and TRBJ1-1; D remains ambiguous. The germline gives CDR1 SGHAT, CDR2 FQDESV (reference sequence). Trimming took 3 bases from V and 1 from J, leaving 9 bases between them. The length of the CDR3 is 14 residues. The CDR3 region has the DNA TGTGCCAGCAGCTTTGGAATGGGGAACACTGAAGCTTTCTTT. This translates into CASSFGMGNTEAFF.

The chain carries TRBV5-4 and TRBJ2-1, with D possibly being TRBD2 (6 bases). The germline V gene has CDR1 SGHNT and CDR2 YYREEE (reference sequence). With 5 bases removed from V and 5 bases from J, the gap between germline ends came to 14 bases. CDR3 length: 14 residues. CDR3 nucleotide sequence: TGTGCCAGCAGGACGGGACTCCCGAACAATGAGCAGTTCTTC. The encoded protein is CASRTGLPNNEQFF.

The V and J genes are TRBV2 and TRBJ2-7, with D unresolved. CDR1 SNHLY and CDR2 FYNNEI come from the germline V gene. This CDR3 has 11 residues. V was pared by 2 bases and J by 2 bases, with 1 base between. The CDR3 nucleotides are TGTGCCAGCAGTGAAACCTACGAGCAGTACTTC. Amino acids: CASSETYEQYF.

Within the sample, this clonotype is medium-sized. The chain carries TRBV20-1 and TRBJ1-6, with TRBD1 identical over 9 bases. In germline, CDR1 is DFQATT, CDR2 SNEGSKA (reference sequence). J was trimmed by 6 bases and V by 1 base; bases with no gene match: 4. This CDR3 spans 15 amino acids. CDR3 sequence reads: CSARGWDRANSPLHF. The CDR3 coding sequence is TGCAGTGCTAGAGGTTGGGACAGGGCTAATTCACCCCTCCACTTT.